This T cell receptor beta chain was recorded in a study of CD8 T cell repertoires and HIV-1 epitope variants. Study at large: Twenty-five autologous and known Gag and Nef epitope variant peptides each stimulated T cells separately. Tested: three Gag epitope families, Nef HW9 and YT9.

Assay used: immunoSEQ multiplex PCR; TCRdb lists only in-frame clones, some missing. The sample consists of over 5,000 clones, around 69% of them appearing once. The germline V gene encodes CDR1 MNHEY and CDR2 SVGAGI. The CDR3 is made up of 15 amino acids. With V trimmed by 2 bases and J by 1 base, 1 base remained unmatched. A remark on this clone: The antigen is unknown.

Whole-study results and caveats: Of 9 or 10 antigen-specific beta clonotypes, five to seven appeared to cross-react with escape variants.

The receptor was derived from a male donor with HIV. This chain connects TRBV6-5 to TRBJ2-1, with 8 bases lining up with TRBD2. Specimen: cultured CD8+ T cells derived from PBMCs. As DNA, the CDR3 is TGTGCCAGCAGTTACGCGGGGGGATCCTACAATGAGCAGTTCTTC. Its protein product is CASSYAGGSYNEQFF.